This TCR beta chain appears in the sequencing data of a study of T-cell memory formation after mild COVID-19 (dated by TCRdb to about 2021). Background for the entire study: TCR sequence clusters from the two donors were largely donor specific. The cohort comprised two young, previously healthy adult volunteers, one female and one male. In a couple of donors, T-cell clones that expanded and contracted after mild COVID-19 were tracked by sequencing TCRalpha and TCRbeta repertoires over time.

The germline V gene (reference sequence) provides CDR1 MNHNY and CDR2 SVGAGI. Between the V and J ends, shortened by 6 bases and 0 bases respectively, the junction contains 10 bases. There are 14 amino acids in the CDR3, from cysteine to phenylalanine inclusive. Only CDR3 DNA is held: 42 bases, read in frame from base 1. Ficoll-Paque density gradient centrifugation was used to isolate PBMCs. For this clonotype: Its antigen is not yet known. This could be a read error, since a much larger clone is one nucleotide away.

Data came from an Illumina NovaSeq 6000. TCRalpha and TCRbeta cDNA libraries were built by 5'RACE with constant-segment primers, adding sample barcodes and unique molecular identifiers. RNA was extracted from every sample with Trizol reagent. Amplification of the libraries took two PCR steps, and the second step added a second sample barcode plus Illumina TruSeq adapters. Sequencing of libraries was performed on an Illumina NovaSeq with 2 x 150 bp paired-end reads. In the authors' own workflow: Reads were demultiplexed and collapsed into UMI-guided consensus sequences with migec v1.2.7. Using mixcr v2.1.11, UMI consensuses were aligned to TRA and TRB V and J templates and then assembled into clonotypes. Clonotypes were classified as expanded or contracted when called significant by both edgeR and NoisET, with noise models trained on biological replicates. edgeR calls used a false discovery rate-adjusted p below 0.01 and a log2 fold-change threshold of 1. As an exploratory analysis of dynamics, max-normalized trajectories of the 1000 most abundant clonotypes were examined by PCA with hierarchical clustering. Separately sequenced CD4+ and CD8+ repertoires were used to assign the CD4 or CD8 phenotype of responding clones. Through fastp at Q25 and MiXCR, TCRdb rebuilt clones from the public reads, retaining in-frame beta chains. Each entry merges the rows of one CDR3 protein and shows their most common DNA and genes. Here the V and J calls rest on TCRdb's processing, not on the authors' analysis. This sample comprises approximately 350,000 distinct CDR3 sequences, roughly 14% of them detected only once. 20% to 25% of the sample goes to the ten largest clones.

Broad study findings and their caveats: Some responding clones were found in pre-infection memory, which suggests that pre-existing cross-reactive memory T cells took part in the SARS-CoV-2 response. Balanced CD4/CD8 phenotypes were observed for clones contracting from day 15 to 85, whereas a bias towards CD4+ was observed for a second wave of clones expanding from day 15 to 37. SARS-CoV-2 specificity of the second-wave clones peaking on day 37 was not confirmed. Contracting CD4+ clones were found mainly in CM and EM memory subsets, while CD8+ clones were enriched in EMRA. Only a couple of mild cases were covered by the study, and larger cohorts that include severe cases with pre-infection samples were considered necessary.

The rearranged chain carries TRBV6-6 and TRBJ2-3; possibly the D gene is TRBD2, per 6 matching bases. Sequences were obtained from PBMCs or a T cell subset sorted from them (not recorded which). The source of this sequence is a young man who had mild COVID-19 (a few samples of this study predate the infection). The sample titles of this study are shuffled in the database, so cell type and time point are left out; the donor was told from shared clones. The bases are TGTGCCAGCAGGCCGGGACTCAGCACAGATACGCAGTATTTT. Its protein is CASRPGLSTDTQYF.